Presented here are 26 T cell receptor beta chains from one specimen sequenced in a study of T cells of healthy individuals. TCRdb re-called the 5' RACE reads with MiXCR, one entry per CDR3 protein. The table has tens of thousands of distinct CDR3 sequences, roughly 14% seen once. Receptors were obtained from a human donor in good health.

This clonotype was seen a handful of times. V and J are TRBV28 and TRBJ1-2, with D possibly being TRBD1 (5 bases). V dropped 2 bases and J dropped 2 bases, with 15 bases sitting between them. CDR1 MDHEN and CDR2 SYDVKM come from the germline V gene. This CDR3 region has 16 residues. CDR3 in DNA: TGTGCCAGCAGTTTAGGCCGTGCAGGGACGAACTATGGCTACACCTTC. As protein: CASSLGRAGTNYGYTF.

In its sample, this clonotype was seen many times. J is TRBJ2-6 and V is TRBV12-3 or TRBV12-4; D possibly corresponds to TRBD1 (6 bases). There are 15 residues in the CDR3. V was trimmed by 4 bases and J by 8 bases, leaving 15 bases between them. In DNA, the CDR3 is TGTGCCAGCAGTTCATCAGGGGCAGGAACCAACGTCCTGACTTTC. Protein: CASSSSGAGTNVLTF.

This clonotype ranks as medium-sized (0.01 to 0.1%). The genes are TRBV7-9 and TRBJ1-5; D is unclear. Trimming took 1 base from V and 4 from J, leaving 5 bases between them. Looked up from germline, CDR1 is SEHNR and CDR2 is FQNEAQ (reference sequence). The CDR3 totals 13 residues. The DNA of the CDR3 is TGTGCCAGCAGCTTAGACGAGAATCAGCCCCAGCATTTT. This sequence encodes CASSLDENQPQHF.

The table lists this clonotype with many counts. The genes are TRBV29-1 and TRBJ2-1; 9 bases map to TRBD2. The CDR3 totals 12 residues. Per germline, CDR1 SQVTM and CDR2 ANQGSEA. V shed 8 bases, J shed 8 bases, and the junction held 7 bases outside the gene matches. The CDR3 region is CSLGGGVDEQFF. The CDR3 bases are TGCAGCCTCGGCGGGGGGGTAGATGAGCAGTTCTTC.

The V and J genes are TRBV2 and TRBJ2-1; D remains ambiguous. V lost 4 bases and J 5 bases, leaving 3 bases between the germline ends. The CDR3 contains 11 residues. The V gene's germline CDR1 is SNHLY and CDR2 FYNNEI. The CDR3 DNA sequence: TGTGCCAGCAGTGGGGACAATGAGCAGTTCTTC. It yields the protein CASSGDNEQFF.

The chain combines TRBV18 with TRBJ2-3; the match to TRBD2 covers 8 bases. This CDR3 spans 16 amino acids. The junction had 7 bases not matched to a gene; V was cut back by 3 bases and J by 2 bases. Germline V gene lookup returns CDR1 KGHSH and CDR2 LQKENI. The CDR3 region is CASSPDSGAYTDTQYF. The CDR3, as DNA: TGTGCCAGCTCACCGGATAGCGGGGCGTACACAGATACGCAGTATTTT.

The V gene is TRBV10-3, the J gene TRBJ1-1, with TRBD1 matching 7 bases. V lost 2 bases and J lost 12; bases outside the gene matches: 9. Germline V gene sequence: CDR1 ENHRY, CDR2 SYGVKD. The CDR3 consists of 13 residues. CDR3 region: CAISERGPHVPFF. In DNA, the CDR3 is TGTGCCATCAGTGAGAGGGGGCCCCATGTGCCTTTCTTT.

The V gene is TRBV27, the J gene TRBJ2-7, with D hard to call. CDR1 is MNHEY and CDR2 is SMNVEV in the germline V gene (reference sequence). Trimming pared 2 bases from V and 3 bases from J, leaving 17 bases between. The CDR3 sequence is 16 residues long. The CDR3 region is CASSLEPSDGVYEQYF. The CDR3 DNA sequence: TGTGCCAGCAGTTTAGAACCCAGCGATGGGGTCTACGAGCAGTACTTC.

The chain uses TRBV5-4 and TRBJ2-1; 11 bases fit TRBD2. The length of the CDR3 is 15 residues. The germline V gene encodes CDR1 SGHNT and CDR2 YYREEE (reference sequence). J was trimmed by 6 bases and V by 2 bases; bases with no gene match: 4. The CDR3 DNA reads TGTGCCAGCAGCTTTAGCGGGGGGGCAAGCAATGAGCAGTTCTTC. Translating it yields CASSFSGGASNEQFF.

As regards this clonotype: Germline and junction disagree at one end, which may indicate a read error. The chain has TRBV5-1 and TRBJ2-1, with 14 bases that match TRBD2. The CDR3 loop spans 18 amino acids. From germline, CDR1 is SGHRS and CDR2 YFSETQ. CDR3 region: CASSFEASGTSGRNEQLF. The CDR3 coding sequence is TGCGCCAGCAGCTTTGAAGCCTCCGGGACTAGCGGGAGAAATGAGCAGTTATTC.

Ten or more counts support this clonotype. The chain is built from TRBV2 and TRBJ2-5, with D perhaps TRBD1 (6 bases). Germline V CDR1 and CDR2: SNHLY, FYNNEI. The CDR3 totals 13 residues. Trimming removed 7 bases from V and 5 bases from J, with 14 bases in between. CDR3 sequence reads: CASTVGQRETQYF. CDR3 bases: TGTGCCAGCACCGTTGGACAGAGGGAGACCCAGTACTTC.

This clonotype came up many times. The V and J genes are TRBV20-1 and TRBJ1-4; D remains unclear. Germline CDR1 and CDR2: DFQATT and SNEGSKA (reference sequence). The CDR3 consists of 15 residues. The CDR3 here is CRVHTATELGEKLFF. The CDR3 DNA is TGCAGGGTCCATACAGCGACGGAGTTGGGTGAAAAACTGTTTTTT.

This chain uses TRBV6-2 or TRBV6-3 with TRBJ2-1, with D possibly being TRBD1 (5 bases). The germline CDR1 and CDR2 sequences are MNHEY and SVGEGT. The CDR3 has 16 residues. V lost 6 bases to trimming and J lost 4 bases, with 19 bases between them. Here the CDR3 reads CASSSSDRARYNEQFF. CDR3 DNA sequence: TGTGCCAGCAGCTCATCCGACAGAGCGAGATACAATGAGCAGTTCTTC.

This clonotype has at least ten counts. The chain recombines TRBV20-1 with TRBJ1-1; D gene ambiguous. Germline CDR1 and CDR2: DFQATT and SNEGSKA (reference sequence). V was trimmed by 2 bases and J by 2 bases, leaving 12 bases between them. The CDR3 is made up of 14 amino acids. This chain's CDR3 is CSARNPTDNTEAFF. The CDR3 DNA sequence: TGCAGTGCTAGAAACCCAACAGACAACACTGAAGCTTTCTTT.

This clonotype occurred many times. The chain links TRBV6-2 or TRBV6-3 to TRBJ2-2, with 7 bases matching TRBD2. The CDR3 length is 16 residues. The germline gives CDR1 MNHEY, CDR2 SVGEGT. V was pared by 3 bases and J by 2 bases, with 6 bases of the junction left unmatched. As DNA, the CDR3 is TGTGCCAGCAGTTATTTGGGACTACCAAACACCGGGGAGCTGTTTTTT. Translating gives CASSYLGLPNTGELFF.

This clonotype has a count of ten or more. J is TRBJ1-1 and V is TRBV7-9; D is unclear. This CDR3 is built from 15 residues. Germline V gene lookup returns CDR1 SEHNR and CDR2 FQNEAQ (reference sequence). Trimming removed 1 base at V and 0 bases at J, with 9 bases between. This CDR3 is CASSLEGRMNTEAFF. In DNA form, the CDR3 reads TGTGCCAGCAGCTTAGAGGGCAGAATGAACACTGAAGCTTTCTTT.

This clonotype was detected many times. The chain has TRBV20-1 and TRBJ1-5, with D tentatively TRBD1 (5 bases). Germline CDR1 reads DFQATT; CDR2 reads SNEGSKA (reference sequence). The germline V and J ends were trimmed by 6 bases and 6 bases, with 21 bases remaining between them. This CDR3 is 15 amino acids long. This CDR3 reads CSATTSVGTFQPQHF. CDR3 DNA sequence: TGCAGTGCGACGACATCCGTGGGGACCTTTCAGCCCCAGCATTTT.

Only a few counts were recorded for this clonotype. The chain employs TRBV5-6 and TRBJ1-2, with TRBD1 as a possible D gene (6 bases). The CDR3 runs to 13 residues. V dropped 4 bases and J dropped 8 bases, with 15 bases sitting between them. Germline V gene data show CDR1 as SGHDT and CDR2 as YYEEEE. DNA for the CDR3: TGTGCCAGCAGCCCTAGAGTGGGGGGCGGCTACACCTTC. Its protein product is CASSPRVGGGYTF.

With regard to this clonotype: Given the absence of the conserved phenylalanine or tryptophan at the CDR3 end, a read error is likely. The CDR3 region is CASRLTEAYGYTL. As DNA, the CDR3 is TGTGCCAGCAGGCTGACAGAAGCCTATGGCTACACCTTA. The V and J genes are TRBV6-5 and TRBJ1-2; D may be TRBD1 (5 bases). CDR1 is MNHEY, CDR2 SVGAGI, per germline. The CDR3 consists of 13 residues. The V gene lost 6 bases and the J gene lost 4 bases, with 12 bases spanning the gap.

This clonotype was detected ten times or more. The J gene is TRBJ2-3, the V gene TRBV4-1; 14 bases are shared with TRBD2. Germline CDR1 is MGHRA and CDR2 is YSYEKL. V was pared by 4 bases and J by 1 base, with 10 bases of the junction left unmatched. The CDR3 extends over 19 amino acids. The CDR3 coding sequence is TGCGCCAGCAGCCTCTCAACCGGGACTAGCGGGGGACGCACAGATACGCAGTATTTT. Protein product: CASSLSTGTSGGRTDTQYF.

This clonotype was seen at least ten times. This sequence joins TRBV5-1 and TRBJ2-3, with 9 positions matching TRBD2. The CDR3 runs to 14 residues. The germline gives CDR1 SGHRS, CDR2 YFSETQ. With 1 base clipped from V and 4 bases from J, the junction kept 1 base outside the gene matches. The CDR3 protein is CASSLLAGADTQYF. DNA of the CDR3: TGCGCCAGCAGCTTGTTAGCGGGAGCAGATACGCAGTATTTT. The complete variable domain, with remaining parts taken from reference TRBV5-1 and TRBJ2-3, reads KAGVTQTPRYLIKTRGQQVTLSCSPISGHRSVSWYQQTPGQGLQFLFEYFSETQRNKGNFPGRFSGRQFSNSRSEMNVSTLELGDSALYLCASSLLAGADTQYFGPGTRLTVL.

This clonotype has at least ten counts. The chain employs TRBV20-1 and TRBJ1-5; 9 bases are a match to TRBD1. V shed 4 bases and J 2 bases; nucleotides not matched to a gene: 9. Germline CDR1 and CDR2: DFQATT and SNEGSKA (reference sequence). The CDR3 runs to 16 residues. The DNA of the CDR3 is TGCAGTGCTACTCAACAGGGGGCGAGGGGCAATCAGCCCCAGCATTTT. This sequence encodes CSATQQGARGNQPQHF.

Only a few counts were recorded for this clonotype. The V call is TRBV20-1, the J call TRBJ2-5; D perhaps matches TRBD2 (6 bases). The CDR3 sequence is 17 residues long. Germline V CDR1 and CDR2: DFQATT, SNEGSKA (reference sequence). Trimming shortened V by 0 bases and J by 5 bases, and 22 bases separated the two germline ends. This CDR3 reads CSAREWIADQRMETQYF. The CDR3 DNA reads TGCAGTGCTAGAGAATGGATAGCGGATCAGAGGATGGAGACCCAGTACTTC.

This clonotype occurred a few times. This rearrangement joins TRBV7-8 to TRBJ2-1; D gene uncertain. Between the trimmed V and J ends, which lost 1 base and 8 bases, there was a span of 15 bases. The CDR3 loop spans 15 amino acids. Germline V CDR1 and CDR2: SGHVS, FQNEAQ. The CDR3 reads CASSLVSYSLDEQFF. In DNA form, the CDR3 reads TGTGCCAGCAGCTTAGTTTCGTACAGCCTCGATGAGCAGTTCTTC.

This clonotype was recorded many times. The chain joins TRBV6-2 or TRBV6-3 to TRBJ2-6, with unresolved D. The germline CDR1 and CDR2 sequences are MNHEY and SVGEGT. Trimming pared 0 bases from V and 3 bases from J, leaving 9 bases between. The CDR3 covers 16 residues. The CDR3 loop is CASSYSIAVGANVLTF. The CDR3 region has the DNA TGTGCCAGCAGTTACTCGATCGCGGTTGGGGCCAACGTCCTGACTTTC.

CDR3 sequence (DNA): TGTGCCAGCAGTTACTCGGCAGGCTCAACGGCAGATACGCAGTATTTT. Translation: CASSYSAGSTADTQYF. The rearrangement joins TRBV6-5 to TRBJ2-3; no firm D call. Germline CDR1 and CDR2: MNHEY and SVGAGI. This CDR3 is built from 16 residues. V lost 0 bases to trimming and J lost 4 bases, with 14 bases between them.